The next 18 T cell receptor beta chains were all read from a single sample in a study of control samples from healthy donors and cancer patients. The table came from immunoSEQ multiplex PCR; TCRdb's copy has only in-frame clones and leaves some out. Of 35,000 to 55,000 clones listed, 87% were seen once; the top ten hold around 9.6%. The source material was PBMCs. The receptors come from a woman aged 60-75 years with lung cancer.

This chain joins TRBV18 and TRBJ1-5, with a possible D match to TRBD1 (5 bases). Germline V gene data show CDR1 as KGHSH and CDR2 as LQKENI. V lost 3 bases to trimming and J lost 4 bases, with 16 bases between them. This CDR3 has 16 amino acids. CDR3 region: CASSPGTQGLNQPQHF. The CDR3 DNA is TGTGCCAGCTCACCGGGGACCCAGGGATTGAATCAGCCCCAGCATTTT.

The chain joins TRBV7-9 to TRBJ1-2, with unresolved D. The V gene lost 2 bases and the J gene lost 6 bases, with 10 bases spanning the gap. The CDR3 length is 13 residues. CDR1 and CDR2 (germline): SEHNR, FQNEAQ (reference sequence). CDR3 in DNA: TGTGCCAGCAGCTTACACGGATCTGATGGCTACACCTTC. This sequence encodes CASSLHGSDGYTF.

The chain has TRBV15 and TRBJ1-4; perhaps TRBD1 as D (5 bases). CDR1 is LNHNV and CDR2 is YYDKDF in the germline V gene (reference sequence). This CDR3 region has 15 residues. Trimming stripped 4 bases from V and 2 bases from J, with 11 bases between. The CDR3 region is CATSTAGVTNEKLFF. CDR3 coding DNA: TGTGCCACCAGCACCGCGGGGGTGACTAATGAAAAACTGTTTTTT. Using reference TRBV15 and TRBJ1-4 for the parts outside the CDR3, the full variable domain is DAMVIQNPRYQVTQFGKPVTLSCSQTLNHNVMYWYQQKSSQAPKLLFHYYDKDFNNEADTPDNFQSRRPNTSFCFLDIRSPGLGDTAMYLCATSTAGVTNEKLFFGSGTQLSVL.

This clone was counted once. The CDR3 sequence: CASSLGTPPIFF. As DNA, the CDR3 is TGTGCCAGCAGCCTTGGGACACCACCTATCTTTTTT. The chain uses TRBV7-2 and TRBJ1-4, with a possible D match to TRBD1 (6 bases). Germline CDR1 reads SGHTA; CDR2 reads FQGNSA. This CDR3 spans 12 amino acids. Trimming shortened V by 5 bases and J by 17 bases, and 18 bases separated the two germline ends.

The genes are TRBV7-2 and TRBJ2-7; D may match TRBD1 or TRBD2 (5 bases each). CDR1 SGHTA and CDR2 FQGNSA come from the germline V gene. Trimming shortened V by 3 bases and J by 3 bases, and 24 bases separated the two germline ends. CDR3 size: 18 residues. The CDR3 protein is CASSFDPQWAMGVYEQYF. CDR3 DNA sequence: TGTGCCAGCAGCTTCGATCCTCAGTGGGCGATGGGGGTCTACGAGCAGTACTTC.

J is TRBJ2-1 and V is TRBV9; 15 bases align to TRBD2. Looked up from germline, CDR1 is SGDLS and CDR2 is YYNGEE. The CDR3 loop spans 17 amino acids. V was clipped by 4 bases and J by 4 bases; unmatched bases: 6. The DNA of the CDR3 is TGTGCCAGCAGCTCCGGACTAGCGGGAGGGAAGTACAATGAGCAGTTCTTC. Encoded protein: CASSSGLAGGKYNEQFF. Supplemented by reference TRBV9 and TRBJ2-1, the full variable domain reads DSGVTQTPKHLITATGQRVTLRCSPRSGDLSVYWYQQSLDQGLQFLIQYYNGEERAKGNILERFSAQQFPDLHSELNLSSLELGDSALYFCASSSGLAGGKYNEQFFGPGTRLTVL.

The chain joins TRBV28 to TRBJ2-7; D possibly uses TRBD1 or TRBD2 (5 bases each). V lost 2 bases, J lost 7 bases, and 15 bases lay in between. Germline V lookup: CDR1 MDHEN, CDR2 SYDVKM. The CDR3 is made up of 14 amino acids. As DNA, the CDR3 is TGTGCCAGCAGTTTACCGAGACGGGGCACGGAGCAGTACTTC. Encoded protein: CASSLPRRGTEQYF.

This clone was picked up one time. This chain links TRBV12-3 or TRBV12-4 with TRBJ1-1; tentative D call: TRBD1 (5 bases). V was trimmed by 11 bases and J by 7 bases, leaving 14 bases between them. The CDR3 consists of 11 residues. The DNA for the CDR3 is TGTGCCGGGGGGTGGAGGGGTGAAGCTTTCTTT. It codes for CAGGWRGEAFF.

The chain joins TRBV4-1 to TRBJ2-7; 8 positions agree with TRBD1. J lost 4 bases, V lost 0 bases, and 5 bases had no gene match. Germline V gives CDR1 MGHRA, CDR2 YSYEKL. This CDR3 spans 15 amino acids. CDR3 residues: CASSQDRQGAYEQYF. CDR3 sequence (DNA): TGCGCCAGCAGCCAAGACAGGCAGGGGGCTTACGAGCAGTACTTC.

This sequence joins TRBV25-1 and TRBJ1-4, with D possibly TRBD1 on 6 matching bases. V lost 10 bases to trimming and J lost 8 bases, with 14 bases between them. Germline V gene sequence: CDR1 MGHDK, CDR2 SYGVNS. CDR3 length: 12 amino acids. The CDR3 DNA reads TGTGCCACGGACAGTCCCGGGGAAAAACTGTTTTTT. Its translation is CATDSPGEKLFF.

CDR3 sequence: CASSPRSSGSYNEQFF. In DNA, the CDR3 is TGTGCCAGCAGCCCCCGGTCTAGCGGGAGCTACAATGAGCAGTTCTTC. J is TRBJ2-1 and V is TRBV4-2; 10 nucleotides align to TRBD2. This CDR3 has 16 amino acids. V was clipped by 4 bases and J by 3 bases; unmatched bases: 6. Germline loops: CDR1 LGHNA, CDR2 YNFKEQ.

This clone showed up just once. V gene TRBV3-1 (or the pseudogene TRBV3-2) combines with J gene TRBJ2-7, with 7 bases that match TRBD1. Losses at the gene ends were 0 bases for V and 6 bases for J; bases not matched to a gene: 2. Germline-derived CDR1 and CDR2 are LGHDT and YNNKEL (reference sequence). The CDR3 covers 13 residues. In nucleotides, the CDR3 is TGTGCCAGCAGCCAAGATGGGGACAGCGAGCAGTACTTC. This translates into CASSQDGDSEQYF.

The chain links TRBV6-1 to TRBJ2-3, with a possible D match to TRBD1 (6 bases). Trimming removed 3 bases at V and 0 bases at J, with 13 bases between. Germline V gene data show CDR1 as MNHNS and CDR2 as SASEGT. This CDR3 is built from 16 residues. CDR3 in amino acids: CASSDPRDISTDTQYF. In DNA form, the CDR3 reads TGTGCCAGCAGTGACCCCCGGGACATTAGCACAGATACGCAGTATTTT.

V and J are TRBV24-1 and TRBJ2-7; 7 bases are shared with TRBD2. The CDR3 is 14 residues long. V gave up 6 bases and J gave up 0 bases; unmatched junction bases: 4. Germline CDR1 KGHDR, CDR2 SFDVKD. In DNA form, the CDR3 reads TGTGCCACCAGTAGCGGGAAGAGCTCCTACGAGCAGTACTTC. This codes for CATSSGKSSYEQYF.

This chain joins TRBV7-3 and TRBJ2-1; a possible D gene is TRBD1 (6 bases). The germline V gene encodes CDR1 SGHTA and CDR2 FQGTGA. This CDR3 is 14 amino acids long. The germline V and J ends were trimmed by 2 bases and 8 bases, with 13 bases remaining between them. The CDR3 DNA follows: TGTGCCAGCAGCTTATCACAGGGTTTCGATGAGCAGTTCTTC. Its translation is CASSLSQGFDEQFF.

The DNA of the CDR3 is TGTGCCAGCAGTCTAGACCCGGGACTAGGGGCCTACAATGAGCAGTTCTTC. Its translation: CASSLDPGLGAYNEQFF. The chain joins TRBV6-4 to TRBJ2-1; 8 nucleotides align to TRBD2. This CDR3 has 17 amino acids. The germline gives CDR1 MRHNA, CDR2 SNTAGT. The ends lost 5 bases at V and 2 bases at J; junction bases unmatched: 11.

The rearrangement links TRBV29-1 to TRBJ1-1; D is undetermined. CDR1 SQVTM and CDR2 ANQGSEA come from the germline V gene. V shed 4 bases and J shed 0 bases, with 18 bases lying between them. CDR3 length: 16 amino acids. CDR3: CSVVALRASLNTEAFF. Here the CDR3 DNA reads TGCAGCGTTGTTGCACTCCGAGCCTCTTTGAACACTGAAGCTTTCTTT.

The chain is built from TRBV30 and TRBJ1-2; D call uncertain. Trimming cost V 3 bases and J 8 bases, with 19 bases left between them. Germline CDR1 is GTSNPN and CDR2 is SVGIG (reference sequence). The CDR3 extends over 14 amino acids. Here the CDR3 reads CAWRPMVRARGYTF. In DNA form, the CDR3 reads TGTGCCTGGAGACCTATGGTCCGAGCCAGGGGCTACACCTTC.